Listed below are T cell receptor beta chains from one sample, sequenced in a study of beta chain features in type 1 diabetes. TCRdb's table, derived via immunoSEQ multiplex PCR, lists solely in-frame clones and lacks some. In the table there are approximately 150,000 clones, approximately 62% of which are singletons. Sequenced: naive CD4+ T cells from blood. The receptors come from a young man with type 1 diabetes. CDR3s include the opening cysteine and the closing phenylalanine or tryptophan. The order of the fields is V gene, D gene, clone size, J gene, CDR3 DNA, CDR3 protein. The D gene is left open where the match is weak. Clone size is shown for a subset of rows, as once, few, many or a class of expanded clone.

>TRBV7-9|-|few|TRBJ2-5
TGTGCCAGCAGCGCCACCAGGGAAACGGTAAAGACCCAGTACTTC
CASSATRETVKTQYF
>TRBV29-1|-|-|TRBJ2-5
TGCAGCGTTCCTCGCGGGTCTACTGTGGAGACCCAGTACTTC
CSVPRGSTVETQYF
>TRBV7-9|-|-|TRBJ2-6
TGTGCCAGCAGGCCGACCTCCATCCAGGATCCTGGGGCCAACGTCCTGACTTTC
CASRPTSIQDPGANVLTF
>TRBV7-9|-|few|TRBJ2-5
TGTGCCAGCAGCATATCGAGGGAGACCCAGTACTTC
CASSISRETQYF
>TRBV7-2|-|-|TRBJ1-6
TGTGCCAGCAGCTACCAACAGGGTCTGTTTGGCTCACCCCTCCACTTT
CASSYQQGLFGSPLHF
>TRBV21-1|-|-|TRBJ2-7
TGTGCCAGCAGCAAAAATCTCGACCACTTCTCCTACGAGCAGTACTTC
CASSKNLDHFSYEQYF
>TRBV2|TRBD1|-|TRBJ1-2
TGTGCCAGCAAGATCGACAGGGACGGCTACACCTTC
CASKIDRDGYTF
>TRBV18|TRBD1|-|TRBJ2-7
TGTGCCAGCTCACCAATGGACAGGGGATACGAGCAGTACTTC
CASSPMDRGYEQYF
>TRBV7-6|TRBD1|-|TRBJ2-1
TGTGCCAGCAGCCTCGCTTTGGGACAGGGGTTTCGCCATGAGCAGTTCTTC
CASSLALGQGFRHEQFF
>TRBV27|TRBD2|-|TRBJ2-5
TGTGCCAGCAGCTCCCTTGGCGGGGGGGCAGAGACCCAGTACTTC
CASSSLGGGAETQYF
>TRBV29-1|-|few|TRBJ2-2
TGCAGCGTACACAGGAACGAGGGGGAGCTGTTTTTT
CSVHRNEGELFF
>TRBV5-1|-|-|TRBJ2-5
TGCGCCAGCAGCTTCGACGGCTCCTGGTACTTC
CASSFDGSWYF
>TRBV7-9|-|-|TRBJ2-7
TGTGCCAGCAGCTTTAGGGACGGGGACTGGGAGCAGTACTTC
CASSFRDGDWEQYF
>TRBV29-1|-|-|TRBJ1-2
TGCAGCGTTGATCAACAGACTAACTATGGCTACACCTTC
CSVDQQTNYGYTF
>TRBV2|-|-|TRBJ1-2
TGTGCCAGCAGTGAGGGACAAGGATCCTTCTATGGCTACACCTTC
CASSEGQGSFYGYTF
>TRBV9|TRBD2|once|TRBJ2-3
TGTGCCAGCAGCGTAGAGACTAGCGGGGGGCCCAGCACAGATACGCAGTATTTT
CASSVETSGGPSTDTQYF
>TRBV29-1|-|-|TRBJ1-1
TGCAGCGTTGAGGCAGGGACTAGTCCGAACACTGAAGCTTTCTTT
CSVEAGTSPNTEAFF
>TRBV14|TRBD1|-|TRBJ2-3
TGTGCCAGCAGCGTAGACAGGGGGCAAGATACGCAGTATTTT
CASSVDRGQDTQYF
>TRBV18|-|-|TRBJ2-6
TGTGCCAGCTCTGGGGTAGCTGGGGCCAACGTCCTGACTTTC
CASSGVAGANVLTF
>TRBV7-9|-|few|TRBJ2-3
TGTGCCAGCAGCATCAGCACAGATACGCAGTATTTT
CASSISTDTQYF